The clone carrying this T cell receptor beta chain came up many times. What it binds is not known. This specimen comes from a study of early T cells in non-severe SARS-CoV-2 infection. Across the study: Unsorted whole-blood RNA was sequenced in bulk, leaving chains unpaired. Study observations and caveats: The study's VDJdb matching favored anti-spike CD8 responses and missed private and CD4 specificities.

Individual cDNA molecules received unique molecular identifiers during library preparation. Each CDR3 protein is one row after TCRdb ran MiXCR on the 5' RACE reads. The sample holds about 46,000 distinct CDR3 sequences, 5% to 5.5% seen once. Germline assignment: CDR1 SGHRS and CDR2 YFSETQ. This CDR3 is built from 14 residues. Trimming took 4 bases from V and 1 from J; bases not matched to a gene: 3. The genes are TRBV5-1 and TRBJ2-3, with TRBD1 matching 7 bases. Specimen: whole blood, collected at baseline. The clonotype comes from an adult who was a healthcare worker with PCR-confirmed SARS-CoV-2 infection or an uninfected control (not recorded which). The CDR3 protein is CASSPGQGTDTQYF. The DNA of the CDR3 is TGCGCCAGCAGCCCCGGACAGGGCACAGATACGCAGTATTTT.